The clone carrying this T cell receptor (beta chain) occurred many times. The entry originates in a study of T cell repertoires in cytomegalovirus infection. TCRdb ran MiXCR on the reads and lists one entry per CDR3 protein. The table has around 320,000 distinct CDR3 sequences, 9.5% seen once. The CDR3 consists of 15 residues. The V gene end was trimmed by 3 bases and the J gene end by 7 bases; junction bases not matched to a gene: 10. Germline lookup yields CDR1 MNHEY and CDR2 SMNVEV (reference sequence). V usage is TRBV27 and J usage is TRBJ2-7, with TRBD1 matching 9 bases. Material for sequencing was PBMCs. The receptor's source is a human donor in good health (CMV status not recorded). Some clones in this sample may be carry-over from other donors' samples. The CDR3 region is CASSLAGTGIREQYF. For the CDR3, the DNA is TGTGCCAGCAGTTTGGCCGGGACAGGGATTCGGGAGCAGTACTTC.